Listed below are T cell receptor beta chains from one sample, sequenced in a study of blood T cell repertoires in COVID-19. Generated by immunoSEQ multiplex PCR, the TCRdb table keeps only in-frame clones and is missing some. The sample shows under 150,000 clones, around three quarters of them seen only once. The sample was peripheral blood. Receptor source: a man in his sixties with acute or convalescent COVID-19. The CDR3 runs from the conserved cysteine through the conserved F or W. Each record gives: J gene, clone size, D gene, V gene, CDR3 DNA, CDR3 protein. A D gene is named only where the DNA matches it firmly. Some rows have no size entry. The others give once, few or many, or a class for an expanded clone.

>TRBJ1-5|NA|NA|TRBV19
TGTGCCAGTAGTATCAAGGGGACTCGCAATCAGCCCCAGCATTTT
CASSIKGTRNQPQHF
>TRBJ1-2|NA|NA|TRBV19
TGTGCCACTACAAGAGCGGGGAACTATGGCTACACCTTC
CATTRAGNYGYTF
>TRBJ2-5|NA|NA|TRBV9
TGTGCCAGCAGCCCTATCGACCAAGAGACCCAGTACTTC
CASSPIDQETQYF
>TRBJ1-1|NA|NA|TRBV11-3
TGTGCCAGCAGCTTTGGTCGGACTGAAGCTTTCTTT
CASSFGRTEAFF
>TRBJ2-5|NA|TRBD2|TRBV25-1
TGTGCCAGCAGTCAGGGACTATTCATCCAAGAGACCCAGTACTTC
CASSQGLFIQETQYF
>TRBJ2-2|few|TRBD1|TRBV5-1
TGCGCCAGCAGTCCCCTTTCCTCGGGACAGGGAGGAACCGGGGAGCTGTTTTTT
CASSPLSSGQGGTGELFF
>TRBJ2-2|NA|NA|TRBV7-2
TGTGCCAGCAGTCCTTACAGGATCACCGGGGAGCTGTTTTTT
CASSPYRITGELFF
>TRBJ2-2|NA|TRBD2|TRBV18
TGTGCCAGCTCACCCTCGGGACTAGCGGCGAACACCGGGGAGCTGTTTTTT
CASSPSGLAANTGELFF
>TRBJ1-1|few|NA|TRBV5-1
TGCGCCAGCAGCTTGGTGGGAGTGAACACTGAAGCTTTCTTT
CASSLVGVNTEAFF
>TRBJ1-5|NA|NA|TRBV9
TGTGCCAGCAGCGTCGGTGGTAGCAATCAGCCCCAGCATTTT
CASSVGGSNQPQHF
>TRBJ2-7|NA|TRBD1|TRBV4-1
TGCGCCAGCAGCCCGTCCAGGGACAGCAACTACGAGCAGTACTTC
CASSPSRDSNYEQYF
>TRBJ2-7|NA|TRBD1|TRBV7-6
TGTGCCAGCAGCTTAGCCCCTCGGACAGGGGAAATCAACGAGCAGTACTTC
CASSLAPRTGEINEQYF
>TRBJ2-5|few|NA|TRBV4-1
TGCGCCAGCAGCCAGGAACTAGATCCCTCTATAGCGACCCAGTACTTC
CASSQELDPSIATQYF
>TRBJ2-7|NA|NA|TRBV28
TGTGCCAGCACCGAAGACAGGAGACTCTACGAGCAGTACTTC
CASTEDRRLYEQYF
>TRBJ2-5|once|NA|TRBV30
TGTGCCTGGAGCCAGGGGGAGACCCAGTACTTC
CAWSQGETQYF
>TRBJ1-4|NA|NA|TRBV7-6
TGTGCCAGCAGCTTTAGGGGAGGCACTAATGAAAAACTGTTTTTT
CASSFRGGTNEKLFF
>TRBJ2-1|NA|NA|TRBV6-5
TGTGCCAGCAGTTACGGTACGGGAGAAACCTACAATGAGCAGTTCTTC
CASSYGTGETYNEQFF
>TRBJ1-5|NA|TRBD1|TRBV2
TGTGCCAGCAGCCTGGGGACAGGAGGGCTTTATAGCAATCAGCCCCAGCATTTT
CASSLGTGGLYSNQPQHF
>TRBJ2-1|NA|NA|TRBV5-1
TGCGCCAGCAGCTTGGAGATCGGAGCCTACAATGAGCAGTTCTTC
CASSLEIGAYNEQFF
>TRBJ1-1|few|TRBD1|TRBV5-1
TGCGCCAGCAGGCGAACCGGGACAGGGAGGGCGAACACTGAAGCTTTCTTT
CASRRTGTGRANTEAFF
>TRBJ2-5|once|NA|TRBV2
TGTGCCAGCAGTACGGGACTCTCGGGAGAGACCCAGTACTTC
CASSTGLSGETQYF
>TRBJ1-2|NA|TRBD1|TRBV28
TGTGCCAGCAGTTTTACAGGGGGTCTAGCTAACTATGGCTACACCTTC
CASSFTGGLANYGYTF
>TRBJ2-1|NA|TRBD2|TRBV28
TGTGCCAGCAGTTTCGTTACCGGGACTAGCGGGTCCAATGAGCAGTTCTTC
CASSFVTGTSGSNEQFF
>TRBJ2-7|NA|TRBD2|TRBV7-6
TGTGCCAGCAGCTCTACTAGCGGGAGGTCCTACGAGCAGTACTTC
CASSSTSGRSYEQYF
>TRBJ2-1|NA|NA|TRBV24-1
TGTGCCACCAGTGAGCTAGCAGGTGAGCAGTTCTTC
CATSELAGEQFF
>TRBJ2-2|many|NA|TRBV18
TGTGCCAGCCTGCCGCAGCGGGCGACCGGGGAGCTGTTTTTT
CASLPQRATGELFF
>TRBJ2-5|NA|TRBD2|TRBV3-1/TRBV3-2
TGTGCCAGCAGCGCATTAAAAGTCAGCGGGGGATTGACCCAGTACTTC
CASSALKVSGGLTQYF
>TRBJ2-5|NA|NA|TRBV19
TGTGCCAGTAGCGGGACGCGGGGCGAGACCCAGTACTTC
CASSGTRGETQYF
>TRBJ2-7|few|NA|TRBV6-5
TGTGCCAGCAGTTATTCAGCGTCCAACGAGCAGTACTTC
CASSYSASNEQYF
>TRBJ1-6|NA|NA|TRBV30
TGTGCCTGGAGAAAGTGGGCAGCGGATAATTCACCCCTCCACTTT
CAWRKWAADNSPLHF
>TRBJ2-7|NA|NA|TRBV28
TGTGCCAGCAGCACGACACGGTTCTACGAGCAGTACTTC
CASSTTRFYEQYF
>TRBJ2-7|NA|NA|TRBV9
TGTGCCAGCAGCGTGTCGGAAGGGGATCAGTACTTC
CASSVSEGDQYF
>TRBJ1-1|NA|NA|TRBV5-1
TGCGCCAGCAGCTTCCAGGGTGCGACTGAAGCTTTCTTT
CASSFQGATEAFF
>TRBJ2-2|NA|NA|TRBV24-1
TGTGCCACCAGTGACAGGACAGCCCTTAGTCGCACCGGGGAGCTGTTTTTT
CATSDRTALSRTGELFF
>TRBJ1-2|NA|NA|TRBV21-1
TGTGCCAGCAGAGGGACACCGGCGGCCTATGGCTACACCTTC
CASRGTPAAYGYTF
>TRBJ1-5|NA|TRBD1|TRBV19
TGTGCCAGTACCCGAACAGGGGCTGGCAATCAGCCCCAGCATTTT
CASTRTGAGNQPQHF
>TRBJ2-7|NA|NA|TRBV6-5
TGTGCCAGCAGTTACCAGTTAGAGCAGTACTTC
CASSYQLEQYF
>TRBJ2-7|few|TRBD2|TRBV3-1/TRBV3-2
TGTGCCAGCAGTCTAGCGGTCACCTACGAGCAGTACTTC
CASSLAVTYEQYF
>TRBJ2-3|NA|TRBD1|TRBV6-5
TGTGCCAGCAGTTACACCGGGACAGGGCGAGATACGCAGTATTTT
CASSYTGTGRDTQYF
>TRBJ2-2|once|NA|TRBV5-6
TGTGCCAGCAGCTTGGACTTCGCCGGGGAGCTGTTTTTT
CASSLDFAGELFF
>TRBJ2-1|NA|TRBD2|TRBV6-5
TGTGCCTGCTCTAGCGGGAGGGCCGGTGAGCAGTTCTTC
CACSSGRAGEQFF
>TRBJ1-5|NA|NA|TRBV6-1
TGTGCCAGCAGTGAAGGTGGTGGAGGGTTACCCCAGCATTTT
CASSEGGGGLPQHF
>TRBJ1-2|NA|NA|TRBV9
TGTGCCAGCAGCGTAACTGGCTGGGGGCGAGACGGCTACACCTTC
CASSVTGWGRDGYTF
>TRBJ1-1|NA|NA|TRBV30
TGTGCCTACAGGGACACTGAAGCTTTCTTT
CAYRDTEAFF
>TRBJ1-1|few|NA|TRBV19
TGTGCCAGTAGTTTCAGGAACACTGAAGCTTTCTTT
CASSFRNTEAFF
>TRBJ2-7|NA|NA|TRBV12-1
TGTGCCAGCAGCTCCCTTCGAACCGCGAGGTACGAGCAGTACTTC
CASSSLRTARYEQYF
>TRBJ2-3|NA|TRBD1|TRBV5-1
TGCGCCAGCAGCCCAGGACAGGGGGGGACCACAGATACGCAGTATTTT
CASSPGQGGTTDTQYF
>TRBJ1-5|NA|NA|TRBV15
TGTGCCACCAGCAGAGATTACGCGGGCAATCAGCCCCAGCATTTT
CATSRDYAGNQPQHF
>TRBJ2-7|NA|TRBD2|TRBV5-4
TGTGCCAGCAGCAGGGGAACCACTAGCGGGAGGGCCGCGGACTTC
CASSRGTTSGRAADF
>TRBJ2-2|once|NA|TRBV3-1/TRBV3-2
TGTGCCAGCAGCCAACTCGGGGAGCTGTTTTTT
CASSQLGELFF
>TRBJ2-2|NA|NA|TRBV4-3
TGCGCCAGCAGCCAATGGTCGGCGGAGTCCACCGGGGAGCTGTTTTTT
CASSQWSAESTGELFF
>TRBJ1-4|few|NA|TRBV7-2
TGTGCCAGCAGCTTACAAACAGGCCCTAATGAAAAACTGTTTTTT
CASSLQTGPNEKLFF
>TRBJ1-1|few|NA|TRBV5-1
TGCGCCAGCAGCTTGGGTGACAGAGACACTGAAGCTTTCTTT
CASSLGDRDTEAFF
>TRBJ2-1|NA|TRBD2|TRBV5-8
TGTGCCAGCAGCTTTTCCGGGACTAGCGGGAGAAGTGAGCAGTTCTTC
CASSFSGTSGRSEQFF
>TRBJ2-7|NA|TRBD2|TRBV19
TGTGCCAGTAGTACCCGAGGGACTAGCGGGAGGGGGTCCTACGAGCAGTACTTC
CASSTRGTSGRGSYEQYF
>TRBJ2-7|NA|TRBD2|TRBV19
TGTGCCAGTAGTATACAGGCTAGCGGGGCCTACGAGCAGTACTTC
CASSIQASGAYEQYF
>TRBJ1-2|NA|NA|TRBV30
TGTGCCTGGAGCGAGGACAAAAACTATGGCTACACCTTC
CAWSEDKNYGYTF